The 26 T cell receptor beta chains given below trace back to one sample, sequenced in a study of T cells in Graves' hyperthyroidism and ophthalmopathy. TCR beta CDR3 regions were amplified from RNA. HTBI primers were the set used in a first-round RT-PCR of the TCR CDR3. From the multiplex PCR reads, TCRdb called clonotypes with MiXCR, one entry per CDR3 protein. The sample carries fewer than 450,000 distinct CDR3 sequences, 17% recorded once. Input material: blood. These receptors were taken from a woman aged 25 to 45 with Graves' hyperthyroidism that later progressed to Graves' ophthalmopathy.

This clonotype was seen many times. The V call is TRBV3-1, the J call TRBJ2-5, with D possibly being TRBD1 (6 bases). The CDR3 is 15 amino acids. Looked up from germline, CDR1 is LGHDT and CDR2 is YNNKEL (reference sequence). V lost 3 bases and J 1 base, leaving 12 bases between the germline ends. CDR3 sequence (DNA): TGTGCCAGCAGCCAGGACAGCCCCAGCCAAGAGACCCAGTACTTC. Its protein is CASSQDSPSQETQYF.

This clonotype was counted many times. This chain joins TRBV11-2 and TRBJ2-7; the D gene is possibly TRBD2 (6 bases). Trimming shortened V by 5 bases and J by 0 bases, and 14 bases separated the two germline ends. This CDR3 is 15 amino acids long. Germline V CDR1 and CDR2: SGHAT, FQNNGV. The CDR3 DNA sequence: TGTGCCAGCAGCGGCGGGACTCTGAGCTCCTACGAGCAGTACTTC. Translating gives CASSGGTLSSYEQYF.

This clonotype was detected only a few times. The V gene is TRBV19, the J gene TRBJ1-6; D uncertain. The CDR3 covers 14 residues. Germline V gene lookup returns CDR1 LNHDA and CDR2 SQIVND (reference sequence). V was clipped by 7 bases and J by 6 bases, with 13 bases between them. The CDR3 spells CASNIGVTNSPLHF. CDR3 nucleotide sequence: TGTGCCAGTAATATCGGGGTAACTAATTCACCCCTCCACTTT.

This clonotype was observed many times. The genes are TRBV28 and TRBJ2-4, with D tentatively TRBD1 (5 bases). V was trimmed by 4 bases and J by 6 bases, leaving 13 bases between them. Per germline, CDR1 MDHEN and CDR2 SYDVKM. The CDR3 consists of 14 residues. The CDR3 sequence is CASSSEDNGNIQYF. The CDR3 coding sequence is TGTGCCAGCAGTTCAGAGGACAACGGAAACATTCAGTACTTC.

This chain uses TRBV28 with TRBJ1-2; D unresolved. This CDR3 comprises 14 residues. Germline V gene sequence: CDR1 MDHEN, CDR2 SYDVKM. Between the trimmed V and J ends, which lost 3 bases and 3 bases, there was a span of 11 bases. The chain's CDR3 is CASSFGLLDYGYTF. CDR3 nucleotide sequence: TGTGCCAGCAGTTTCGGACTCCTGGACTATGGCTACACCTTC.

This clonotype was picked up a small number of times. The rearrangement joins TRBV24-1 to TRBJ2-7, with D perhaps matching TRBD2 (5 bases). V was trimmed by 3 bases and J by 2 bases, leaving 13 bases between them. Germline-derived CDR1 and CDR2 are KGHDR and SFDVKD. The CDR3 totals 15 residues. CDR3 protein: CATSDVSEGTYEQYV. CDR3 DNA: TGTGCCACCAGTGATGTGTCAGAGGGAACCTACGAGCAGTACGTC.

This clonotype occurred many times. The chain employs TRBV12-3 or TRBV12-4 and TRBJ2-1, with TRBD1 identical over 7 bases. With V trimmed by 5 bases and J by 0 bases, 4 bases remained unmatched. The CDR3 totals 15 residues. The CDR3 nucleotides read TGTGCCAGCAGTGAACAGGGGAGCTCCTACAATGAGCAGTTCTTC. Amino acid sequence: CASSEQGSSYNEQFF.

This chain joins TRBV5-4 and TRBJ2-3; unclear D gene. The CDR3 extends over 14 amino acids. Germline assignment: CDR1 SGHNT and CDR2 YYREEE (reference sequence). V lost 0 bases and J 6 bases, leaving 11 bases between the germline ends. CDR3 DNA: TGTGCCAGCAGCTTGGGTGGTAGTGAGGATACGCAGTATTTT. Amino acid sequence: CASSLGGSEDTQYF.

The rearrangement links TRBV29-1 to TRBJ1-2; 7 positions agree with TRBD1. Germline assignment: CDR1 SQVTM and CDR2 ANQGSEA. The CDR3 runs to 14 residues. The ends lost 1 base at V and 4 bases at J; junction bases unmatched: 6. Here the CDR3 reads CSVEVAGGGYGYTF. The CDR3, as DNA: TGCAGCGTTGAAGTGGCAGGGGGAGGCTATGGCTACACCTTC.

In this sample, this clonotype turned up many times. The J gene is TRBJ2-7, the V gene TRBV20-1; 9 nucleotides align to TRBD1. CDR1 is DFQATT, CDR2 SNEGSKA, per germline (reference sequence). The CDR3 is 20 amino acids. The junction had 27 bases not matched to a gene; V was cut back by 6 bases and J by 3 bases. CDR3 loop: CSARTRGIGTGMFLSYEQYF. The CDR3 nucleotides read TGCAGTGCCAGGACTAGGGGGATCGGGACAGGGATGTTCCTGAGCTACGAGCAGTACTTC.

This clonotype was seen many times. Here the CDR3 DNA reads TGCAGTGCTAGAGATGGGGTATTGGGACCGTTCCAAGAGACCCAGTACTTC. It is translated as CSARDGVLGPFQETQYF. This chain connects TRBV20-1 to TRBJ2-5, with D perhaps assigned TRBD1 or TRBD2 (5 bases each). V was pared by 0 bases and J by 1 base, with 18 bases between. Germline-derived CDR1 and CDR2 are DFQATT and SNEGSKA (reference sequence). The CDR3 is made up of 17 amino acids.

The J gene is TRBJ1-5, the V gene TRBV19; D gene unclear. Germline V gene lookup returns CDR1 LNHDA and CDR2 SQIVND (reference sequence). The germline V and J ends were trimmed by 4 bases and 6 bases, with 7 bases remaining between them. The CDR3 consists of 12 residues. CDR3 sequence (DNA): TGTGCCAGTAGTACCGTGGGTCAGCCCCAGCATTTT. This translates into CASSTVGQPQHF.

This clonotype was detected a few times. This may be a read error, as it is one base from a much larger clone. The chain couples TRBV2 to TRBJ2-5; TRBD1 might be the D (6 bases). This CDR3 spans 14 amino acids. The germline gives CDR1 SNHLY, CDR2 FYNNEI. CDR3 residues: CASKGDGGQEAQYF. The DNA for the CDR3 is TGTGCCAGCAAGGGGGACGGCGGCCAAGAGGCCCAGTACTTC.

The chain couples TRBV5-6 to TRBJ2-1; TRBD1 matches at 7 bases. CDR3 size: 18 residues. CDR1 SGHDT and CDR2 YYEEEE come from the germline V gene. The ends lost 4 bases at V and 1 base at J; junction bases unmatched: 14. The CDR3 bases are TGTGCCAGCAGCCCGGAACGACAGGGACCAACGTCCTACAATGAGCAGTTCTTC. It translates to CASSPERQGPTSYNEQFF.

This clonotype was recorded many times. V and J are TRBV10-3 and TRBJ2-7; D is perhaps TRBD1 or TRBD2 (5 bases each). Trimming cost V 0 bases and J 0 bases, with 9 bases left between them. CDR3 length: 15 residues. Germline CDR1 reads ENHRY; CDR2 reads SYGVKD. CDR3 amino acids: CAISESLGGSYEQYF. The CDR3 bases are TGTGCCATCAGTGAGTCGCTTGGGGGCTCCTACGAGCAGTACTTC.

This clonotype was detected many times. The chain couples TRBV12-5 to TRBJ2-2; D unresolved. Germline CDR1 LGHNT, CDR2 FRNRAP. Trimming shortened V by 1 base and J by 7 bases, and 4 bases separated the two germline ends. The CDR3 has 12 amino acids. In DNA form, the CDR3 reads TGTGCTAGTGGTTTGGGATACGGGGAGCTGTTTTTT. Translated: CASGLGYGELFF.

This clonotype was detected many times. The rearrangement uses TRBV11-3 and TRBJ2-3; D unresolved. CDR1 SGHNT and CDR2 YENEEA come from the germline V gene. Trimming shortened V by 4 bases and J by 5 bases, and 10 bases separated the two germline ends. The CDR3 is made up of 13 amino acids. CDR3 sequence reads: CASSSYPGDTQYF. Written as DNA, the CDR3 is TGTGCCAGCAGCTCGTACCCGGGAGATACGCAGTATTTT. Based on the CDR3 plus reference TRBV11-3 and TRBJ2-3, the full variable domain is EAGVVQSPRYKIIEKKQPVAFWCNPISGHNTLYWYLQNLGQGPELLIRYENEEAVDDSQLPKDRFSAERLKGVDSTLKIQPAELGDSAVYLCASSSYPGDTQYFGPGTRLTVL.

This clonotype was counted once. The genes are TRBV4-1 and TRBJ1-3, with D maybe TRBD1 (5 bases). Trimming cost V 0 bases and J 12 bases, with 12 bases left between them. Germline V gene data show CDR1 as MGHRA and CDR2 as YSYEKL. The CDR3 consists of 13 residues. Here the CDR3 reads CASSQEDGDYIYF. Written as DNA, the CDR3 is TGCGCCAGCAGCCAAGAGGACGGGGACTACATATATTTT.

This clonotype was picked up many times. The CDR3 bases are TGTGCCAGCACCCCGACAGGGCTGGGGGAAAAACTGTTTTTT. Residues: CASTPTGLGEKLFF. The rearrangement joins TRBV6-1 to TRBJ1-4; 7 nucleotides align to TRBD1. V was pared by 7 bases and J by 8 bases, with 10 bases of the junction left unmatched. The CDR3 loop spans 14 amino acids. From germline, CDR1 is MNHNS and CDR2 SASEGT.

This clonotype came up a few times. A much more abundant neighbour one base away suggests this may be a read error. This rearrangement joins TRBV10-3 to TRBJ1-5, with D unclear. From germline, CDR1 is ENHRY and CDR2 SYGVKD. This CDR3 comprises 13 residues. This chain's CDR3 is CAISDQVNQPQRF. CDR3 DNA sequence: TGTGCCATCAGTGACCAGGTAAATCAGCCCCAGCGTTTT.

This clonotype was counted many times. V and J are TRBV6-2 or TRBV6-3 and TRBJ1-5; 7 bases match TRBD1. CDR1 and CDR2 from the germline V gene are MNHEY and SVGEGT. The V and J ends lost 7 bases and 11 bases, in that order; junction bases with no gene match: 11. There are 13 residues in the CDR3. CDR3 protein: CASNPSAGGSQHF. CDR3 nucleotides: TGTGCCAGCAATCCCTCGGCAGGGGGGTCCCAGCATTTT.

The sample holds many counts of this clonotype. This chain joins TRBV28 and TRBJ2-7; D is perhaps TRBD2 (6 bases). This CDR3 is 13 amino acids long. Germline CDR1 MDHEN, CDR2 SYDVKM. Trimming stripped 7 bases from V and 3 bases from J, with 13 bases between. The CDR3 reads CASIAVRNYEQYF. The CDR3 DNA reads TGTGCCAGCATAGCGGTAAGGAACTACGAGCAGTACTTC.

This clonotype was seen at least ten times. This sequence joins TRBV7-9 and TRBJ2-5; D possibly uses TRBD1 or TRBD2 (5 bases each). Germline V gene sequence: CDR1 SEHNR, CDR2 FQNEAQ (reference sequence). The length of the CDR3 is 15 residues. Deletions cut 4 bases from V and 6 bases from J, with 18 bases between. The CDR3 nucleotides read TGTGCCAGCAGCTCAACCCCCGGGACGACGAAGACCCAGTACTTC. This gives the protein CASSSTPGTTKTQYF.

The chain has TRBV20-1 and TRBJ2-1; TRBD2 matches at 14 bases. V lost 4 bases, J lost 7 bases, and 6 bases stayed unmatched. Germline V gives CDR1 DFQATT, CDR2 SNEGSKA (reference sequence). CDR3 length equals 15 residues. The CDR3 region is CSATTSGGAENEQFF. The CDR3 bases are TGCAGTGCTACGACTAGCGGGGGGGCAGAAAATGAGCAGTTCTTC.

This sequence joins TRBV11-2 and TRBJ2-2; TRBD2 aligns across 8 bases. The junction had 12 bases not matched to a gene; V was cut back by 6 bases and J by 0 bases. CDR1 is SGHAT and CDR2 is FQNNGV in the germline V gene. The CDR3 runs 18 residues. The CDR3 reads CASSFLAGRGSNTGELFF. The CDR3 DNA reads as TGTGCCAGCAGTTTTTTAGCGGGAAGGGGGTCGAACACCGGGGAGCTGTTTTTT.

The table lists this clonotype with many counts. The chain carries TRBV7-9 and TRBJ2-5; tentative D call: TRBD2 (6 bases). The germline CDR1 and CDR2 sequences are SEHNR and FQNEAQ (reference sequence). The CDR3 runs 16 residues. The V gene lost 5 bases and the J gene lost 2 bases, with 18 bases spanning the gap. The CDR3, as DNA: TGTGCCAGCAGCCCCCCTGTGGGACTGAAACAAGAGACCCAGTACTTC. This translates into CASSPPVGLKQETQYF.